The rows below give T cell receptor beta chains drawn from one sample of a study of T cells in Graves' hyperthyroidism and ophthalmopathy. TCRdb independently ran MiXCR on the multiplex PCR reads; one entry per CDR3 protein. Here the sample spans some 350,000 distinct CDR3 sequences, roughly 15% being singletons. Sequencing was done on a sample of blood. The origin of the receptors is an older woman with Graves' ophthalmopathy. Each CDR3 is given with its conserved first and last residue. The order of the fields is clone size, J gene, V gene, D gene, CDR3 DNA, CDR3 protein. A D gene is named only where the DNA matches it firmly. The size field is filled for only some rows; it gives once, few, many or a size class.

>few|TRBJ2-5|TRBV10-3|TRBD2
TGTGCCATCAGACCCGGGACTAGCCAAGAGACCCAGTACTTC
CAIRPGTSQETQYF
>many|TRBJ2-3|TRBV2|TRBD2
TGTGCCAGCAGTGGGACTAGCTCTACAGATACGCAGTATTTT
CASSGTSSTDTQYF
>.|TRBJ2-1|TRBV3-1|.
TGTGCCAGCAGCCAGACTTTATACAATGAGCAGTTCTTC
CASSQTLYNEQFF
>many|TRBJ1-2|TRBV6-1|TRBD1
TGTGCCAGCAGCCGCGGGACAGGGGGCGATGGCTACACCTTC
CASSRGTGGDGYTF
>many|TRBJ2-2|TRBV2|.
TGTGCCAGCAGTGATGCGCGGAACACCGGGGAGCTGTTTTTT
CASSDARNTGELFF
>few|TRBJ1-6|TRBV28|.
TGTGCCAGCAGTTCGGGTGGATCACCCCTCCACTTT
CASSSGGSPLHF
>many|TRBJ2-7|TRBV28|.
TGTGCCAGCAGTTTAAGGCAGGGGTCCTACGAGCAGTACTTC
CASSLRQGSYEQYF
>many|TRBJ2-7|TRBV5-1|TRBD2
TGCGCCAGCACCGGACTAGCGGGACTGCACGAGCAGTACTTC
CASTGLAGLHEQYF
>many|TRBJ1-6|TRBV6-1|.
TGTGCCAGCAGAAGGGACGGGGAGGCTAATTCACCCCTCCACTTT
CASRRDGEANSPLHF
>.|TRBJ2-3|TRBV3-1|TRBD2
TGTGCCAGCAGCCAAGATCACGGGAGGGCCGGCACAGATACGCAGTATTTT
CASSQDHGRAGTDTQYF
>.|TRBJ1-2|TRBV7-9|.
TGTGCCAGCAGCTTAGGGTACGGGGCGGAGCATGGCCACACCTTC
CASSLGYGAEHGHTF
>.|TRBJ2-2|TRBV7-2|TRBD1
TGTGCCAGCAGCAGGGACAGGGGATTCGGGGAGCTGTTTTTT
CASSRDRGFGELFF
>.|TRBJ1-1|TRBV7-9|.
TGTGCCAGCAGCGTAACAGGGCCGGGGAACACTGAAGCTTTCTTT
CASSVTGPGNTEAFF
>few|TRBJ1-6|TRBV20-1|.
TGCAGTGCTATTCATGAGTACCTTAATTCACCCCTCCACTTT
CSAIHEYLNSPLHF
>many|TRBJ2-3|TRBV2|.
TGTGCCAGTAAGGGGGGCTTTTGGAGCACAGATACGCAGTATTTT
CASKGGFWSTDTQYF
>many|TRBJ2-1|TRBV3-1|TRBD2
TGTGCCAGCAGCCAAGGGAGACTAGCGGGAGCCTCCTCCTACAATGAGCAGTTCTTC
CASSQGRLAGASSYNEQFF
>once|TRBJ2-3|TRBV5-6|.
TGTGCCAGCAGCTGGAAAATTACCGGCACAGATACGCAGTATTTT
CASSWKITGTDTQYF
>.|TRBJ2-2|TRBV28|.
TGTGCCAGCAAGGACAGCGACTACACCGGGGAGCTGTTTTTT
CASKDSDYTGELFF
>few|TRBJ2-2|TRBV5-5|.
TGTGCCAGCAGCCCTAACGACGGGAACACCGGGGAGCTGTTTTTT
CASSPNDGNTGELFF
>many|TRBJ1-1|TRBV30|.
TGTGCCTGGAGTAACTGGGGGGGGACTGAAGCTTTCTTT
CAWSNWGGTEAFF
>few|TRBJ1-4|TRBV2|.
TGTGCCAGCAAGGGCGGGACCCCTGTGGAAAAACTGTTTTTT
CASKGGTPVEKLFF
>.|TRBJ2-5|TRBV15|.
TGTGCCACCAGCAGAGATTTAAGGGGCGGAGAGACCCAGTACTTC
CATSRDLRGGETQYF
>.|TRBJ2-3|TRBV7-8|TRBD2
TGTGCCAGCAGCCCTAGCGGCCCTGGGACAGATACGCAGTATTTT
CASSPSGPGTDTQYF
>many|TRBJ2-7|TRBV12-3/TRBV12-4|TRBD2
TGTGCCAGCAGTTCGGGACTAGCGGGAGCCGAGCAGTACTTC
CASSSGLAGAEQYF
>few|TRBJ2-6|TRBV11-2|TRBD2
TGTGCCAGCAGCTCCAGGGCGGGGGGGCTCGGGGCCAACGTCCTGACTTTC
CASSSRAGGLGANVLTF
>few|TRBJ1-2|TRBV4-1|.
TGCGCCAGCAGCCAAGGTGGCAGCAACTATGGCTACACCTTC
CASSQGGSNYGYTF
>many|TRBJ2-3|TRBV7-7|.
TGTGCTAGCAGCTTCCAATTCACAGATACGCAGTATTTT
CASSFQFTDTQYF
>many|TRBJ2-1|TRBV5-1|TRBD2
TGCGCCAGCAGCTTGGAGACTAGCGGCAATGAGCAGTTCTTC
CASSLETSGNEQFF
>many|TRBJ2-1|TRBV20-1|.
TGCAGTGCTAGAGCGGTGAAGCGTTTGAGCTCCTACAATGAGCAGTTCTTC
CSARAVKRLSSYNEQFF
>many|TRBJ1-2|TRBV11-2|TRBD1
TGTGCCAGCAGCTTAGATCGGCAGGGGGATGGCTACACCTTC
CASSLDRQGDGYTF
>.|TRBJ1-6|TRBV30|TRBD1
TGTGCCTGGAGTCCCAGGGGGGATTCACCCCTCCACTTT
CAWSPRGDSPLHF
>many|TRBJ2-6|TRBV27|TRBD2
TGTGCCAGCAGTCCAGGACTAGCGGGACTCTCCGGGGGGGCCAACGTCCTGACTTTC
CASSPGLAGLSGGANVLTF
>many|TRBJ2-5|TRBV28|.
TGTGCCAGCAGCAGGACGGGACCAGGGACCCAGTACTTC
CASSRTGPGTQYF
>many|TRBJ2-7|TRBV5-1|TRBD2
TGCGCCAGCAGCTCAGAGCCCCGGACTAGCGGGATTATATACGAGCAGTACTTC
CASSSEPRTSGIIYEQYF
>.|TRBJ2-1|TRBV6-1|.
TGTGCCAGCAGTTTAGCACCCCCAAATGAGCAGTTCTTC
CASSLAPPNEQFF
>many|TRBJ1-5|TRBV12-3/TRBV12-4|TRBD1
TGTGCCAGCAGTCCTTCTACAGGGGATCAGCCCCAGCATTTT
CASSPSTGDQPQHF
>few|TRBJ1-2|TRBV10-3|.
TGTGCCATCAGTGAGTCGAACCGGGTGGAGGGCTACACCTTC
CAISESNRVEGYTF
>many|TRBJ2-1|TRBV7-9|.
TGTGCCAGCAGCTTAGGACAGTCTACCTACAATGAGCAGTTCTTC
CASSLGQSTYNEQFF
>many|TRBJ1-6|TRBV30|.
TGTGCCTGGAGTGCCGCTAACGATTCACCCCTCCACTTT
CAWSAANDSPLHF
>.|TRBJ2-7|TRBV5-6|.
TGTGCCAGCAGCTTGGCCGTGGGTGACGGAAGCTACGAGCAGTACTTC
CASSLAVGDGSYEQYF
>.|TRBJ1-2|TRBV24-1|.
TGTGCCACCCCGCTAAGGGGGACCCCCTGTGGCTACACCTTC
CATPLRGTPCGYTF
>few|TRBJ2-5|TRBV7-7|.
TGTGCCAGCAGCTACAGGGCCCGCCAAGAGACCCAGTACTTC
CASSYRARQETQYF
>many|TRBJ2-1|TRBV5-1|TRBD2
TGCGCCAGCAGCTTGGTGGGGCTAGCGGGATACAATGAGCAGTTCTTC
CASSLVGLAGYNEQFF
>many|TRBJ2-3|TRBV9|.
TGTGCCAGCAGTGACCGAGCCAGTGGGACAGATACGCAGTATTTT
CASSDRASGTDTQYF
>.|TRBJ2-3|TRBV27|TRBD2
TGTGCCAGCAGACCCGGGGCTAGCGGGAGGGGAGATACGCAGTATTTT
CASRPGASGRGDTQYF
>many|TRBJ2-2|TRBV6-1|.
TGTGCCAGCAGTTTCCGGGACGGTAACACCGGGGAGCTGTTTTTT
CASSFRDGNTGELFF
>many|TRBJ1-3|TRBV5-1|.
TGCGCCAGCAGCTTGGAGGGAAACACCATATATTTT
CASSLEGNTIYF
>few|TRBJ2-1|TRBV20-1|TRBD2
TGCAGTGCCCGGGGCGGACTAGCGGGAGGAGAGCAGTTCTTC
CSARGGLAGGEQFF
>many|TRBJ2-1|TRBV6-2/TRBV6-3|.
TGTGCCAGCCGAACGGGGGGCAGAGGGTCCTACAATGAGCAGTTCTTC
CASRTGGRGSYNEQFF